The TCR beta chain under discussion was sequenced for a study of blood T cells in healthy people across ages (dated by TCRdb to 2015 to 2017). Broadly, across the study: Template switching captured roughly one uniquely barcoded TCR beta cDNA molecule per two T cells in model experiments. Using the same blood draw, the study looked at two additional independent replicas of 1 million unique cDNA reads for two donors, one aged 18 to 29 and the other aged 80 or older. To avoid experimental bias, donors of different ages were distributed randomly across sequencing lanes. Donors were grouped into four age groups: young (average roughly 17 years), middle-aged (over 35), aged (around 66) and long-lived (82). The study measured age-related changes in TCR beta repertoire diversity using deep sequencing normalized with unique cDNA molecular identifiers.

To prepare the library, 5' RACE was applied. TCRdb names Illumina HiSeq 2500 as the instrument used. A second PCR of about 6 to 11 cycles was run with a J-beta primer mix and a sample-barcoded 5' primer. A unique molecular identifier was introduced onto each TCR beta cDNA molecule by a template-switch 5' adaptor carrying 12 random nucleotides. Each sample yielded at least 3 million CDR3-containing paired-end reads. The Mint cDNA synthesis kit, primed by a TRBC-specific oligonucleotide, was used to synthesize first-strand cDNA from all RNA. All cDNA was treated with uracil-DNA glycosylase and then went through a first 18-cycle PCR with the universal primers M1SS and BC2_uni_R. The original methods were these. For normalization, 1 million high-quality reads, each with a distinct molecular identifier, were randomly selected from each sample. Instead of being binned into consensus sequences, reads that shared molecular identifiers were thrown out. MiTCR, run with a Q25 quality threshold and the strictest error-elimination algorithm, handled CDR3 identification, clonotype clustering and error correction. A nonparametric unseen species model with Euler transformation was used to estimate a lower bound on total TCR beta diversity. In-frame beta chains were kept once TCRdb had trimmed the public reads at Q25 with fastp and called clones with MiXCR. Records with the same CDR3 protein are collapsed into one entry carrying the most frequent genes and DNA. The V and J calls shown here were made by TCRdb, not taken from the authors' results. The sample contains around 580,000 distinct CDR3 sequences, about 45% of them found a single time. About 26% of the sample is held by the ten biggest clonotypes.

The approximately 39 donors, aged roughly 6 to 100 years, were systemically healthy Caucasian individuals from Russia. About 10 milliliters of peripheral blood were collected from each donor into EDTA-treated Vacutainer tubes. Ficoll-Paque density-gradient centrifugation was used to isolate PBMCs, with at least 7 million per sample. Trizol reagent was used to extract total RNA from PBMCs, with at least 5 micrograms per sample. The percentages of naive CD45RAhigh/CD27high T cells were determined by flow cytometry on a PBMC aliquot from every donor. A word on this clonotype: Its antigen specificity is not known. It has no much larger one-base neighbor in the sample; base qualities were not kept.

The CDR3 measures 15 amino acids from cysteine to phenylalanine. The kept DNA is CDR3 alone, 45 bases in frame from the first base. The V end loses 2 bases and the J end loses 0 bases, and a stretch of 10 bases separates them. Taken from the germline V gene, the CDR1 and CDR2 loops are SGHRS and YFSETQ. General conclusions and limits of the study: As age increased, observed TCR beta diversity per million T cells dropped in a roughly linear way, and a significant reduction was already evident by age 40. Estimates of total diversity from one million sequenced T cells were regarded as lower bounds and underestimates. Conclusive comparison of naive and antigen-experienced compartments was prevented by the profiling of bulk unsorted PBMCs. Because the CMV infection status of the donors was unknown, age-related changes in expanded clonotypes may potentially have been confounded. Compared with the aged group, more naive CD4+ T cells, fewer expanded clones and increased TCR diversity were shown by the long-lived group, suggesting age selection. Observed TCR beta diversity correlated strongly with the percentage of naive T cells measured by flow cytometry.

Sequenced material: blood. This chain is built from TRBV5-1 and TRBJ2-3; too little of a D gene remains to name it. The TCR comes from an elderly man in good health. The DNA is as follows: TGCGCCAGCAGCTTAGAAATTTCTAGCACAGATACGCAGTATTTT. This yields the protein CASSLEISSTDTQYF.